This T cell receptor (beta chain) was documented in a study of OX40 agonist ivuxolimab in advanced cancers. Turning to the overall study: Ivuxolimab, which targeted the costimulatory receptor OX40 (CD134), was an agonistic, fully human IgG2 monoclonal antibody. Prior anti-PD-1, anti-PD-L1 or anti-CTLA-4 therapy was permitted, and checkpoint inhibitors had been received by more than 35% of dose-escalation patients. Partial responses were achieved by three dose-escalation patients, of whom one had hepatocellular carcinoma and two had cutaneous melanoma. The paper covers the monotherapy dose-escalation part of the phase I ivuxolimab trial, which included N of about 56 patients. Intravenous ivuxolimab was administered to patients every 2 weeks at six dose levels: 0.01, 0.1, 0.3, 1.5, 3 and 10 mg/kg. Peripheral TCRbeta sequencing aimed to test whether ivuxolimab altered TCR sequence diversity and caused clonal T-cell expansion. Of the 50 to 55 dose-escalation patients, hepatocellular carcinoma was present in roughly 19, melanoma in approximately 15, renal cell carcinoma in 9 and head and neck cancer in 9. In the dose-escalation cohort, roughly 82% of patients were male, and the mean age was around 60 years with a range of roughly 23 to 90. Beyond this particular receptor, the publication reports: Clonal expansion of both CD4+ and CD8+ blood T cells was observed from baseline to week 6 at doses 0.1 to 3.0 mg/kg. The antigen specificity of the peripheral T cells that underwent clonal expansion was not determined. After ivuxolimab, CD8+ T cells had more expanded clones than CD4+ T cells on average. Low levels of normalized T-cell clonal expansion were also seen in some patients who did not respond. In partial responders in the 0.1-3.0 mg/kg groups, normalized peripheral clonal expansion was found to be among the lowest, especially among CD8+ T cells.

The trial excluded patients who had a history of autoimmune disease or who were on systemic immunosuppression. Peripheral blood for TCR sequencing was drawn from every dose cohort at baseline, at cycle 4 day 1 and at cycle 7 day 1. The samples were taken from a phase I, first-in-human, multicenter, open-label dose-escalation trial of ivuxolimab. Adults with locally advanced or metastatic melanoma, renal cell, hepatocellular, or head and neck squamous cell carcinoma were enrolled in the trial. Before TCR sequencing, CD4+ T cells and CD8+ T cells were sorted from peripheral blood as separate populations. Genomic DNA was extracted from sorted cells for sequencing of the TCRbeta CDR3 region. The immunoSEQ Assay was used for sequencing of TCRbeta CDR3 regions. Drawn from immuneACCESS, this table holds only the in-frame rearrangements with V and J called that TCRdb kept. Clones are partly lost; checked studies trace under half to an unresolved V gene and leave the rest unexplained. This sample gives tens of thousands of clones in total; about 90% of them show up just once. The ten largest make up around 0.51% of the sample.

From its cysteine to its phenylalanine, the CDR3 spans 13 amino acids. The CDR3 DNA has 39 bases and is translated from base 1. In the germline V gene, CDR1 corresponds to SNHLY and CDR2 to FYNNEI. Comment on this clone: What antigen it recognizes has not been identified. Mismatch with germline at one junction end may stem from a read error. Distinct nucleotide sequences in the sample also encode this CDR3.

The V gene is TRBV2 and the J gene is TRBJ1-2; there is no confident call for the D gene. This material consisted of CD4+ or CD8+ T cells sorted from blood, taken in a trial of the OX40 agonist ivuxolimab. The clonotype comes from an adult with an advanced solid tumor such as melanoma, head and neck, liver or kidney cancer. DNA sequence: TGTGCCAGCAGCGAAGGGAGGAACTATGGCTACACCTTC. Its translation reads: CASSEGRNYGYTF.